This T cell receptor beta chain was sequenced in a study of T cells in Graves' hyperthyroidism and ophthalmopathy. Hyperthyroidism patients were newly diagnosed, had disease duration under 2 months, and were aged 18 to 65 years. Fresh peripheral blood, under 13 ml, yielded the PBMCs. For this clonotype: Its target is not known.

Findings and caveats of the study: The model made its ophthalmopathy prediction, and onset followed a median 6.5 months later.

TCR beta CDR3 regions were amplified from RNA. TCR CDR3 regions were first amplified by RT-PCR with HTBI primers. A single record per CDR3 protein comes from TCRdb applying MiXCR to the multiplex PCR reads. This table holds 750,000 to 950,000 distinct CDR3 sequences, roughly 40% found once. CDR3 length: 14 residues. The germline gives CDR1 WSHSY, CDR2 SAAADI. The J segment lost 5 bases and the V segment lost 5 bases, leaving 8 bases of the junction unmatched. The sample consisted of blood. The J gene is TRBJ2-7, the V gene TRBV10-2; 8 bases agree with TRBD1. The receptor was derived from a man in his late teens or twenties with Graves' hyperthyroidism. CDR3 amino acids: CASSLHRGVNEQYF. As DNA, the CDR3 is TGCGCCAGCAGTCTACACAGGGGGGTGAACGAGCAGTACTTC.